This T cell receptor beta chain was sequenced for a study of T-cell memory formation after mild COVID-19 (dated by TCRdb to the early 2020s). Concerning the study at large: TCR sequence clusters from the two donors were found to be largely donor specific. In a couple of donors, T-cell clones that expanded and contracted after mild COVID-19 were followed by sequencing TCRalpha and TCRbeta repertoires longitudinally. The cohort comprised two young, previously healthy adult volunteers, one female and one male. The study at large found these results: From day 15 to 85, contracting clones showed balanced CD4/CD8 phenotypes, whereas a second wave of clones that expanded from day 15 to 37 leaned towards CD4+. The second-wave clones that peaked on day 37 were not confirmed to be SARS-CoV-2 specific. Contracting CD4+ clones were located mainly in the CM and EM memory subsets, whereas CD8+ clones were found to be enriched in EMRA. Only two mild cases were covered in the study, and larger cohorts including severe cases with pre-infection samples were considered necessary. Some responding clones were found in pre-infection memory, which suggests that pre-existing cross-reactive memory T cells took part in the SARS-CoV-2 response.

Sequencing used an Illumina NovaSeq 6000. TCRalpha and TCRbeta cDNA libraries were built by 5'RACE with constant-segment primers, adding sample barcodes and unique molecular identifiers. Trizol reagent was used to extract RNA from every sample. The libraries were amplified in two PCR steps, and the second step added a second sample barcode and Illumina TruSeq adapters. Sequencing of the libraries was done on an Illumina NovaSeq, producing 2 x 150 bp paired-end reads. For the original study's pipeline: Demultiplexing of reads and collapsing into UMI-guided consensus sequences were performed with migec v1.2.7. With mixcr v2.1.11, UMI consensuses were aligned to TRA and TRB V and J templates and assembled into clonotypes. A clonotype was counted as expanded or contracted only when both edgeR and NoisET called the clonotype significant, with the noise models trained on biological replicates. For edgeR calls, a false discovery rate-adjusted p below 0.01 and a log2 fold-change threshold of 1 were applied. As an exploratory analysis of dynamics, max-normalized trajectories of the 1000 most abundant clonotypes were examined with PCA combined with hierarchical clustering. Each responding clone was given a CD4 or CD8 phenotype based on the CD4+ and CD8+ repertoires, which had been sequenced separately. Through fastp at Q25 and MiXCR, TCRdb rebuilt clones from the public reads, retaining in-frame beta chains. Records with the same CDR3 protein are collapsed into one entry carrying the most frequent genes and DNA. TCRdb, rather than the study authors, made the V and J calls. Recorded for this sample are tens of thousands of distinct CDR3 sequences; about 13% of them occurred a single time. The ten largest clones represent about 25% of the sample.

Notes on this clonotype: There is no known antigen for this receptor. No base quality values were provided; no much bigger clone lies one nucleotide off.

From its cysteine to its phenylalanine, the CDR3 spans 15 amino acids. Only the CDR3 region is kept as DNA, spanning 45 bases read in frame from base 1. Trimming costs V 0 bases and J 0 bases, and their ends lie 8 bases apart. The CDR1 and CDR2 encoded by the germline V gene are MGHRA and YSYEKL. Ficoll-Paque density gradient centrifugation was the method used to isolate PBMCs. This sequence uses TRBV4-1 and TRBJ1-1; matching of 5 bases hints at TRBD1 as the D gene. The sequenced material came from PBMCs or a T cell subset sorted from them (not recorded which). This clonotype was sampled from an adult woman who had mild COVID-19 (a few samples of this study predate the infection). The sample titles of this study are shuffled in the database, so cell type and time point are left out; the donor was told from shared clones. The CDR3 in this case is CASSQDGGLNTEAFF. The DNA sequence reads TGCGCCAGCAGCCAAGATGGGGGACTGAACACTGAAGCTTTCTTT.